Included here is one TCR beta chain sequence, with context. Antigen unknown. V gave up 3 bases and J gave up 6 bases, with 9 bases separating them. CDR1 is WSHSY and CDR2 is SAAADI in the germline V gene. CDR3 length equals 13 residues. This specimen belongs to a study of T cell responses to AZD1222 COVID-19 vaccine. Across the study: Recipients boosted at about 4 weeks or about 12 weeks are pooled.

Generated by immunoSEQ multiplex PCR, the TCRdb table keeps only in-frame clones and is missing some. The sample lists about 97,000 clones; around nine tenths were seen once. Findings and caveats of the study: Two AZD1222 administrations were followed by greater Spike-specific TCR breadth and depth. CD4 TCRs covered the whole spike, strongest at regions 160-218 and 743-854. Females outnumbered males among donors, who were mostly white British; clonal diversity was possibly underestimated.

The chain combines TRBV10-2 with TRBJ1-5, with no clear D. This sequence was found in an adult in good health. The sample consisted of peripheral blood, taken on day 0 of AZD1222 vaccination. The CDR3 nucleotides are TGCGCCAGCAGTGAACCGAGTGCTCAGCCCCAGCATTTT. It yields the protein CASSEPSAQPQHF.